These 22 T cell receptor beta chains originate from one sample sequenced in a study of blood T cell repertoires in COVID-19. Using immunoSEQ multiplex PCR, the repertoire was profiled, and TCRdb retains in-frame clones only, with some absent. The sample has 200,000 to 250,000 clones, 65% to 90% seen once. The sample was peripheral blood. Receptors were obtained from a woman in her forties who had recovered from COVID-19.

This sequence joins TRBV7-2 and TRBJ1-2; the D gene is possibly TRBD1 (6 bases). Trimming cost V 1 base and J 8 bases, with 17 bases left between them. Germline V CDR1 and CDR2: SGHTA, FQGNSA. The CDR3 covers 15 residues. This CDR3 reads CASSLVFVSGEGYTF. CDR3 nucleotide sequence: TGTGCCAGCAGCTTAGTCTTTGTGTCAGGGGAAGGCTACACCTTC.

Regarding this clone: A read error may account for a junction end that differs from germline. The chain employs TRBV6-1 and TRBJ1-1; unclear D gene. This CDR3 spans 14 amino acids. Germline CDR1 and CDR2: MNHNS and SASEGT. Written as DNA, the CDR3 is TGTGCCAGCATTGAAACATCGATGAACACTGAAGCTTTCTTT. Protein sequence: CASIETSMNTEAFF.

The table lists this clone with many counts. The V gene is TRBV7-9, the J gene TRBJ2-1, with a possible D match to TRBD1 (6 bases). The V and J ends lost 4 bases and 1 base respectively, with 14 bases between them. The germline gives CDR1 SEHNR, CDR2 FQNEAQ (reference sequence). The CDR3 loop spans 16 amino acids. The CDR3 reads CASSSGTTLSYNEQFF. In DNA form, the CDR3 reads TGTGCCAGCAGCTCCGGGACAACACTTTCCTACAATGAGCAGTTCTTC.

CDR3 in amino acids: CASSGSGVLQETQYF. CDR3 bases: TGTGCCAGCAGTGGGTCAGGGGTACTCCAAGAGACCCAGTACTTC. The rearrangement joins TRBV2 to TRBJ2-5; TRBD1 might be the D (6 bases). In germline, CDR1 is SNHLY, CDR2 FYNNEI. With 4 bases removed from V and 1 base from J, the gap between germline ends came to 13 bases. The CDR3 has 15 amino acids.

This chain uses TRBV7-9 with TRBJ2-7; 8 bases align to TRBD1. Germline V gene data show CDR1 as SEHNR and CDR2 as FQNEAQ (reference sequence). The CDR3 loop spans 12 amino acids. The ends lost 3 bases at V and 6 bases at J; junction bases unmatched: 1. The CDR3 protein is CASSFDRGEQYF. The CDR3 bases are TGTGCCAGCAGCTTCGACAGGGGCGAGCAGTACTTC.

J is TRBJ1-1 and V is TRBV10-3, with 7 bases fitting TRBD1. The V gene end was trimmed by 6 bases and the J gene end by 2 bases; junction bases not matched to a gene: 9. Germline V lookup: CDR1 ENHRY, CDR2 SYGVKD. The CDR3 is 15 residues long. This chain's CDR3 is CAISSDRAANTEAFF. The CDR3, as DNA: TGTGCCATCAGCAGCGACAGGGCGGCCAACACTGAAGCTTTCTTT.

V gene TRBV19 combines with J gene TRBJ1-2; D might be TRBD1 (6 bases). The CDR3 covers 14 residues. Germline V gene sequence: CDR1 LNHDA, CDR2 SQIVND (reference sequence). V gave up 4 bases and J gave up 5 bases, with 14 bases separating them. CDR3: CASSSGQKPYGYTF. The DNA for the CDR3 is TGTGCCAGTAGTAGTGGACAGAAACCTTATGGCTACACCTTC. Based on the CDR3 plus reference TRBV19 and TRBJ1-2, the full variable domain is DGGITQSPKYLFRKEGQNVTLSCEQNLNHDAMYWYRQDPGQGLRLIYYSQIVNDFQKGDIAEGYSVSREKKESFPLTVTSAQKNPTAFYLCASSSGQKPYGYTFGSGTRLTVV.

The J gene is TRBJ2-3, the V gene TRBV19; the D gene is possibly TRBD2 (5 bases). The germline V and J ends were trimmed by 6 bases and 0 bases, with 10 bases remaining between them. In germline, CDR1 is LNHDA, CDR2 SQIVND (reference sequence). This CDR3 has 14 amino acids. CDR3 sequence (DNA): TGTGCCAGTAGGTGGGGAGCTAGCACAGATACGCAGTATTTT. Translated, it gives CASRWGASTDTQYF. Together with reference TRBV19 and TRBJ2-3, the CDR3 gives the full variable domain: DGGITQSPKYLFRKEGQNVTLSCEQNLNHDAMYWYRQDPGQGLRLIYYSQIVNDFQKGDIAEGYSVSREKKESFPLTVTSAQKNPTAFYLCASRWGASTDTQYFGPGTRLTVL.

The rearrangement joins TRBV6-6 to TRBJ1-5, with 7 bases that match TRBD1. The germline gives CDR1 MNHNY, CDR2 SVGAGI (reference sequence). V lost 5 bases to trimming and J lost 2 bases; unmatched junction nucleotides: 3. The CDR3 is made up of 14 amino acids. CDR3 coding DNA: TGTGCCAGCAGTCCCCAGGGGGGCAATCAGCCCCAGCATTTT. Translating it yields CASSPQGGNQPQHF.

This clone was detected a few times. The V call is TRBV29-1, the J call TRBJ1-2, with 7 bases that match TRBD1. The CDR3 is 13 residues long. CDR1 is SQVTM, CDR2 ANQGSEA, per germline. Germline trimming cut 4 bases from V and 0 bases from J; bases unmatched to any gene: 2. The CDR3 DNA reads TGCAGCGTTGGGGGACAGACTAACTATGGCTACACCTTC. This sequence encodes CSVGGQTNYGYTF.

This chain joins TRBV6-6 and TRBJ1-2; 12 bases are a match to TRBD1. There are 15 residues in the CDR3. V was pared by 6 bases and J by 4 bases, with 6 bases of the junction left unmatched. CDR1 is MNHNY and CDR2 is SVGAGI in the germline V gene (reference sequence). The chain's CDR3 is CASRDGTGGGYGYTF. The CDR3 nucleotides read TGTGCCAGCAGGGACGGGACAGGGGGCGGCTATGGCTACACCTTC.

The genes are TRBV4-3 and TRBJ2-3, with no clear D. Germline V gene data show CDR1 as LGHNA and CDR2 as YSLEER. Trimming left V 2 bases short and J 1 base short, with 19 bases between. CDR3 length: 18 amino acids. The CDR3 loop reads CASSQNSPSQYGTDTQYF. CDR3 DNA: TGCGCCAGCAGCCAAAATTCTCCCTCGCAGTATGGCACAGATACGCAGTATTTT.

V usage is TRBV10-3 and J usage is TRBJ2-7; a possible D gene is TRBD2 (5 bases). The germline gives CDR1 ENHRY, CDR2 SYGVKD. Trimming shortened V by 7 bases and J by 6 bases, and 25 bases separated the two germline ends. The CDR3 runs 16 residues. CDR3 protein: CAITPTKPGVSVEQYF. In nucleotides, the CDR3 is TGTGCCATCACCCCTACGAAACCCGGGGTTTCGGTCGAGCAGTACTTC.

This clone occurred a few times. This rearrangement joins TRBV19 to TRBJ1-5; no clear D gene. Per the germline V gene, CDR1 is LNHDA and CDR2 is SQIVND (reference sequence). This CDR3 has 15 amino acids. The V and J ends lost 1 base and 4 bases respectively, with 11 bases between them. Here the CDR3 reads CASSIAGVGNQPQHF. CDR3 DNA sequence: TGTGCCAGTAGTATAGCTGGAGTGGGTAATCAGCCCCAGCATTTT.

The V call is TRBV7-2, the J call TRBJ1-4; 7 positions agree with TRBD1. The CDR3 has 15 residues. Trimming removed 4 bases from V and 3 bases from J; junction bases left unmatched: 5. CDR1 and CDR2 from the germline V gene are SGHTA and FQGNSA. The CDR3, as DNA: TGTGCCAGCAGCTCCCAGGGACAGCCTAATGAAAAACTGTTTTTT. Encoded protein: CASSSQGQPNEKLFF.

V and J are TRBV11-3 and TRBJ2-5, with TRBD1 matching over 9 bases. The trim removed 3 bases at V and 5 bases at J, leaving 4 bases unmatched. The CDR3 is 14 residues long. Germline assignment: CDR1 SGHNT and CDR2 YENEEA. CDR3 in amino acids: CASSLPGQGETQYF. The CDR3 nucleotides read TGTGCCAGCAGCTTGCCGGGACAGGGCGAGACCCAGTACTTC.

The chain is built from TRBV5-1 and TRBJ2-2; possible D gene TRBD1, 6 bases. CDR3 size: 16 residues. Germline CDR1 SGHRS, CDR2 YFSETQ. With 0 bases removed from V and 7 bases from J, the gap between germline ends came to 16 bases. The CDR3 is CASSLARDKRGGELFF. The CDR3 DNA follows: TGCGCCAGCAGCTTGGCCAGGGACAAAAGGGGCGGGGAGCTGTTTTTT.

The chain couples TRBV5-1 to TRBJ1-1; 7 bases align to TRBD1. This CDR3 comprises 14 residues. Germline CDR1 reads SGHRS; CDR2 reads YFSETQ. J was trimmed by 3 bases and V by 2 bases; bases with no gene match: 4. The CDR3 nucleotides are TGCGCCAGCAGCTTTGAAGGGACAGACACTGAAGCTTTCTTT. Protein sequence: CASSFEGTDTEAFF. Full variable domain (missing parts from reference TRBV5-1 and TRBJ1-1): KAGVTQTPRYLIKTRGQQVTLSCSPISGHRSVSWYQQTPGQGLQFLFEYFSETQRNKGNFPGRFSGRQFSNSRSEMNVSTLELGDSALYLCASSFEGTDTEAFFGQGTRLTVV.

CDR3 coding DNA: TGTGCCAGCAGCCCAGGGAGGAGAGATTACACCTTC. Translation: CASSPGRRDYTF. The chain is built from TRBV6-2 or TRBV6-3 and TRBJ1-2, with D maybe TRBD1 (5 bases). The germline V and J ends were trimmed by 6 bases and 11 bases, with 16 bases remaining between them. Germline V lookup: CDR1 MNHEY, CDR2 SVGEGT. CDR3 length equals 12 residues.

The chain links TRBV7-2 to TRBJ1-5; D may be TRBD1 (6 bases). The CDR3 has 15 residues. CDR1 is SGHTA and CDR2 is FQGNSA in the germline V gene. Trimming stripped 4 bases from V and 6 bases from J, with 16 bases between. The CDR3 DNA is TGTGCCAGCAGCTCCCTGTCAGGGGTCGGTCAGCCCCAGCATTTT. Translation: CASSSLSGVGQPQHF.

This clone turned up a few times. The J gene is TRBJ1-1, the V gene TRBV7-9; 8 bases are shared with TRBD1. With V trimmed by 5 bases and J by 12 bases, 20 bases remained unmatched. The CDR3 is 16 amino acids. Germline CDR1 reads SEHNR; CDR2 reads FQNEAQ (reference sequence). CDR3 in DNA: TGTGCCAGCAGCGCGTCAGGGGGCGGAGTAGGGTTAATGCCTTTCTTT. It encodes CASSASGGGVGLMPFF.

This chain links TRBV5-5 with TRBJ2-2; TRBD1 matches at 8 bases. Germline V lookup: CDR1 SGHKS, CDR2 YYEKEE (reference sequence). V trimming: 1 base; J trimming: 7 bases; junction bases outside the gene matches: 6. The length of the CDR3 is 15 residues. The CDR3 DNA reads as TGTGCCAGCAGCTTGTCAGGGGGCCGGGGCGGGGAGCTGTTTTTT. Translated: CASSLSGGRGGELFF.